The present TCR beta chain was sequenced within a study of metastatic and nonmetastatic thyroid tumors. For the study at large: Peripheral blood and tumor or nodule samples from malignant and benign thyroid patients were compared.

Study-wide points: The study reportedly found significantly higher TCR beta diversity in malignant thyroid tumors than benign nodules, in blood and tumor.

The germline V gene encodes CDR1 SNHLY and CDR2 FYNNEI. CDR3 length equals 15 residues. Trimming removed 5 bases at V and 0 bases at J, with 13 bases between. Thyroid surgery had not been preceded by any treatment in any patient. Points on this clone: Its matching antigen is unknown.

Methods used by the authors: Clinicopathological groups supplied CDR3 differences that were used to build a distant-metastasis classifier for papillary thyroid cancer. TCRdb reanalyzed the PCR reads with MiXCR. The V and J calls reflect TCRdb's pipeline rather than the authors' work. The table includes roughly 4,700 clones, almost 35% detected once. The TCR comes from a male donor with papillary thyroid cancer or a benign thyroid nodule (not recorded which). Some clones in this sample may be carry-over from other donors' samples. J is TRBJ1-1 and V is TRBV2; D perhaps matches TRBD1 (6 bases). The sequencing sample was made of adjacent normal tissue. The CDR3 here is CASSLQGFMNTEAFF. The CDR3 DNA follows: TGTGCCAGCAGTCTACAGGGATTCATGAACACTGAAGCTTTCTTT. The full variable domain, with the rest looked up from reference TRBV2 and TRBJ1-1, is EPEVTQTPSHQVTQMGQEVILRCVPISNHLYFYWYRQILGQKVEFLVSFYNNEISEKSEIFDDQFSVERPDGSNFTLKIRSTKLEDSAMYFCASSLQGFMNTEAFFGQGTRLTVV.